Sequencing of this TCR beta chain was carried out in a study of control samples from healthy donors and cancer patients. The CDR3 runs to 13 residues. From germline, CDR1 is GTSNPN and CDR2 SVGIG (reference sequence). V was cut by 3 bases and J by 2 bases, with 10 bases left in between. This table comes from immunoSEQ multiplex PCR, and its TCRdb copy is limited to in-frame clones, with some not included. Of some 130,000 clones in the sample, around nine tenths were seen once. The sequencing input was blood. The receptor was derived from a man aged 25 to 40 in good health. The chain employs TRBV30 and TRBJ1-1; no definite D call. The CDR3 loop reads CAWRFGVNTEAFF. CDR3 nucleotide sequence: TGTGCCTGGAGATTCGGAGTTAACACTGAAGCTTTCTTT.